The 21 T cell receptor beta chains below all came from one sample that was sequenced in a study of control samples from healthy donors and cancer patients. Assay: immunoSEQ multiplex PCR; the TCRdb copy retains only in-frame clones and omits some. The profile shows 100,000 to 150,000 clones, 92% of them singletons. The sequencing input was blood. The receptors derive from a woman aged 50 to 60 in good health.

V is TRBV19 and J is TRBJ1-6; D call uncertain. Trimming took off 7 bases at V and 7 bases at J, with 17 bases between the two ends. From germline, CDR1 is LNHDA and CDR2 SQIVND (reference sequence). This CDR3 has 15 residues. The CDR3 loop reads CASTPLLGQNSPLHF. CDR3 nucleotides: TGTGCCAGTACCCCCCTGCTTGGTCAGAATTCACCCCTCCACTTT.

The chain employs TRBV14 and TRBJ2-3, with a possible D match to TRBD1 (6 bases). The length of the CDR3 is 13 residues. V was clipped by 0 bases and J by 10 bases, with 11 bases between them. Germline loops: CDR1 SGHDN, CDR2 FVKESK. This chain's CDR3 is CASSQDPGEAQYF. The CDR3 nucleotides read TGTGCCAGCAGCCAAGACCCAGGGGAAGCGCAGTATTTT.

This clone is a singleton in its sample. The V and J genes are TRBV4-1 and TRBJ1-1; D possibly corresponds to TRBD1 (6 bases). Per germline, CDR1 MGHRA and CDR2 YSYEKL. The CDR3 sequence is 14 residues long. V dropped 0 bases and J dropped 8 bases, with 13 bases sitting between them. CDR3 in amino acids: CASSQEGSGTEAFF. CDR3 DNA sequence: TGCGCCAGCAGCCAAGAGGGAAGCGGGACAGAAGCTTTCTTT.

This chain uses TRBV11-2 with TRBJ2-7; 10 bases map to TRBD1. V trimming: 1 base; J trimming: 3 bases; junction bases outside the gene matches: 6. The germline gives CDR1 SGHAT, CDR2 FQNNGV. The CDR3 extends over 16 amino acids. CDR3: CASSLGWDRGFYEQYF. CDR3 in DNA: TGTGCCAGCAGCTTAGGGTGGGACAGGGGATTCTACGAGCAGTACTTC.

The gene calls are TRBV6-1 and TRBJ2-1, with unresolved D. The germline V gene has CDR1 MNHNS and CDR2 SASEGT. V dropped 2 bases and J dropped 7 bases, with 3 bases sitting between them. The CDR3 sequence is 11 residues long. CDR3 loop: CASSEMNEQFF. DNA of the CDR3: TGTGCCAGCAGTGAAATGAATGAGCAGTTCTTC.

The V gene is TRBV20-1, the J gene TRBJ2-7, with D hard to call. There are 13 residues in the CDR3. The V end lost 3 bases, the J end lost 0 bases, and 9 bases lay between the germline ends. Looked up from germline, CDR1 is DFQATT and CDR2 is SNEGSKA (reference sequence). For the CDR3, the DNA is TGCAGTGCTAGTTGGACCAGCTCCTACGAGCAGTACTTC. It is translated as CSASWTSSYEQYF.

This chain links TRBV28 with TRBJ1-2, with D hard to call. V dropped 6 bases and J dropped 2 bases, with 13 bases sitting between them. The CDR3 covers 14 residues. CDR1 MDHEN and CDR2 SYDVKM come from the germline V gene. Here the CDR3 DNA reads TGTGCCAGCAGCCGGGCTGGCGGAAACTATGGCTACACCTTC. Translating gives CASSRAGGNYGYTF.

J is TRBJ1-5 and V is TRBV6-6; D uncertain. CDR1 and CDR2 from the germline V gene are MNHNY and SVGAGI (reference sequence). This CDR3 has 12 amino acids. V was clipped by 4 bases and J by 5 bases, with 6 bases between them. The DNA of the CDR3 is TGTGCCAGCAGTTCCCCGGATCAGCCCCAGCATTTT. Translated: CASSSPDQPQHF.

V usage is TRBV6-5 and J usage is TRBJ1-4, with D possibly TRBD1 on 5 matching bases. V was shortened by 6 bases and J by 8 bases, with 16 bases between the two germline ends. Germline values: CDR1 MNHEY, CDR2 SVGAGI. This CDR3 has 14 amino acids. This CDR3 reads CASSLLGVREKLFF. The CDR3, as DNA: TGTGCCAGCAGCCTACTGGGGGTGCGGGAAAAACTGTTTTTT.

V usage is TRBV5-6 and J usage is TRBJ2-7; D remains unclear. V lost 3 bases and J lost 7, with 14 bases in between. Germline-derived CDR1 and CDR2 are SGHDT and YYEEEE. The length of the CDR3 is 13 residues. The chain's CDR3 is CASSSTVSGEQYF. CDR3 nucleotide sequence: TGTGCCAGCAGCTCGACGGTCTCTGGTGAGCAGTACTTC. Together with reference TRBV5-6 and TRBJ2-7, the CDR3 gives the full variable domain: DAGVTQSPTHLIKTRGQQVTLRCSPKSGHDTVSWYQQALGQGPQFIFQYYEEEERQRGNFPDRFSGHQFPNYSSELNVNALLLGDSALYLCASSSTVSGEQYFGPGTRLTVT.

J is TRBJ2-2 and V is TRBV6-6, with unresolved D. The CDR3 sequence is 12 residues long. V was pared by 7 bases and J by 8 bases, with 11 bases between. Per the germline V gene, CDR1 is MNHNY and CDR2 is SVGAGI (reference sequence). As DNA, the CDR3 is TGTGCCAGCATAGTCGAGACAGGGGAGCTGTTTTTT. Residues: CASIVETGELFF.

This chain connects TRBV30 to TRBJ1-4; no firm D call. CDR1 is GTSNPN, CDR2 SVGIG, per germline (reference sequence). V was cut by 3 bases and J by 4 bases, with 12 bases left in between. The CDR3 covers 14 residues. CDR3 in DNA: TGTGCCTGGAGGCCCCGGTTGAATAATGAAAAACTGTTTTTT. It codes for CAWRPRLNNEKLFF.

The J gene is TRBJ2-7, the V gene TRBV7-9; maybe TRBD2 (6 bases). In germline, CDR1 is SEHNR, CDR2 FQNEAQ (reference sequence). The CDR3 contains 15 residues. Trimming cost V 1 base and J 7 bases, with 17 bases left between them. As DNA, the CDR3 is TGTGCCAGCAGCTTAGGGGGGGACGGCCTGGGGGAGCAGTACTTC. Protein product: CASSLGGDGLGEQYF.

V and J are TRBV21-1 and TRBJ1-1. TRBV21-1 is labeled a pseudogene. CDR3 length equals 13 residues. CDR3 nucleotides: TGTGCCAGCAGCAGGACCTTGAACACTGAAGCTTTCTTT. The encoded protein is CASSRTLNTEAFF.

The genes are TRBV27 and TRBJ1-3; possibly TRBD1 for D (5 bases). Germline CDR1 is MNHEY and CDR2 is SMNVEV (reference sequence). The germline V and J ends were trimmed by 6 bases and 1 base, with 7 bases remaining between them. The CDR3 has 13 amino acids. In DNA form, the CDR3 reads TGTGCCAGCAGAAGGGGTTCTGGAAACACCATATATTTT. This sequence encodes CASRRGSGNTIYF.

This clone was seen just once. The V and J genes are TRBV11-2 and TRBJ1-4; D remains ambiguous. Germline CDR1 reads SGHAT; CDR2 reads FQNNGV. This CDR3 is 13 amino acids long. Deletions cut 1 base from V and 6 bases from J, with 6 bases between. For the CDR3, the DNA is TGTGCCAGCAGCTTAGGGGCTTATGAAAAACTGTTTTTT. This codes for CASSLGAYEKLFF.

The V gene is TRBV5-6, the J gene TRBJ1-6; D possibly corresponds to TRBD1 (6 bases). The V end lost 4 bases, the J end lost 7 bases, and 21 bases lay between the germline ends. Germline V gene data show CDR1 as SGHDT and CDR2 as YYEEEE. CDR3 size: 17 residues. The CDR3 DNA follows: TGTGCCAGCAGCACGCGGGGGGGCGTTGTTATGAATTCACCCCTCCACTTT. It encodes CASSTRGGVVMNSPLHF.

The chain recombines TRBV12-3 or TRBV12-4 with TRBJ2-1; no definite D call. Trimming cost V 1 base and J 8 bases, with 9 bases left between them. The CDR3 runs 13 residues. In DNA, the CDR3 is TGTGCCAGCAGTTTAGTGGGTGGGGATGAGCAGTTCTTC. Protein product: CASSLVGGDEQFF.

The chain uses TRBV7-2 and TRBJ2-3; possibly TRBD1 for D (5 bases). Trimming pared 4 bases from V and 12 bases from J, leaving 20 bases between. Per the germline V gene, CDR1 is SGHTA and CDR2 is FQGNSA. The CDR3 is 14 amino acids. The CDR3 DNA is TGTGCCAGCAGCTCCTCGCGATCTGCGACAGAACAGTATTTT. Encoded protein: CASSSSRSATEQYF.

The gene calls are TRBV4-1 and TRBJ2-2; no clear D gene. This CDR3 region has 13 residues. The ends were cut back, 0 bases at V and 6 bases at J, with 5 bases in the middle. Looked up from germline, CDR1 is MGHRA and CDR2 is YSYEKL. The CDR3 DNA is TGCGCCAGCAGCCAAGATCCAGCCGGGGAGCTGTTTTTT. Translation gives CASSQDPAGELFF.

This clone occurred once. The chain carries TRBV3-1 (or the pseudogene TRBV3-2) and TRBJ2-7, with D maybe TRBD2 (6 bases). Germline CDR1 reads LGHDT; CDR2 reads YNNKEL (reference sequence). V lost 1 base and J lost 4, with 14 bases in between. The CDR3 covers 15 residues. This CDR3 is CASSQVSIGTYEQYF. The CDR3 nucleotides read TGTGCCAGCAGCCAAGTCTCAATCGGGACTTACGAGCAGTACTTC.